These 29 T cell receptor beta chains came from one sample sequenced in a study of T cell responses to AZD1222 COVID-19 vaccine. Produced via immunoSEQ multiplex PCR; TCRdb's table is partial and in-frame only. The sample contains roughly 100,000 clones, around 90% of which appear only once. The sequenced sample was peripheral blood, obtained 28 days after the second AZD1222 dose. Receptors were obtained from an adult who received the AZD1222 COVID-19 vaccine.

This chain uses TRBV6-5 with TRBJ2-6; D is uncertain. CDR3 length: 16 residues. V was shortened by 2 bases and J by 2 bases, with 10 bases between the two germline ends. Germline V gene sequence: CDR1 MNHEY, CDR2 SVGAGI. The DNA of the CDR3 is TGTGCCAGCAGTTACCTGCGTGGGGCTGGGGCCAACGTCCTGACTTTC. This sequence encodes CASSYLRGAGANVLTF.

This clone was seen a few times. The chain is built from TRBV7-8 and TRBJ2-1, with D hard to call. Germline V gene sequence: CDR1 SGHVS, CDR2 FQNEAQ. V was shortened by 0 bases and J by 2 bases, with 11 bases between the two germline ends. There are 16 residues in the CDR3. The CDR3 DNA follows: TGTGCCAGCAGCTTAGCGGCCATTTTGACCTACAATGAGCAGTTCTTC. Translated: CASSLAAILTYNEQFF. Together with reference TRBV7-8 and TRBJ2-1, the CDR3 gives the full variable domain: GAGVSQSPRYKVAKRGQDVALRCDPISGHVSLFWYQQALGQGPEFLTYFQNEAQLDKSGLPSDRFFAERPEGSVSTLKIQRTQQEDSAVYLCASSLAAILTYNEQFFGPGTRLTVL.

The V and J genes are TRBV12-3 or TRBV12-4 and TRBJ1-5; D might be TRBD1 (6 bases). Between the trimmed V and J ends, which lost 6 bases and 7 bases, there was a span of 13 bases. The length of the CDR3 is 13 residues. The CDR3 reads CASSPQGRQPQHF. The CDR3 coding sequence is TGTGCCAGCAGCCCGCAGGGGAGGCAGCCCCAGCATTTT.

The chain uses TRBV20-1 and TRBJ1-4; D is unresolved. Trimming cost V 7 bases and J 5 bases, with 8 bases left between them. Looked up from germline, CDR1 is DFQATT and CDR2 is SNEGSKA (reference sequence). This CDR3 region has 11 residues. The CDR3 DNA sequence: TGCAGTGTCAGTTCGAATGAAAAACTGTTTTTT. It translates to CSVSSNEKLFF.

The J gene is TRBJ1-2, the V gene TRBV4-2; no firm D call. V dropped 0 bases and J dropped 8 bases, with 13 bases sitting between them. Germline CDR1 is LGHNA and CDR2 is YNFKEQ. The CDR3 runs to 14 residues. The CDR3 coding sequence is TGTGCCAGCAGCCAAGAGATCGGGCCGGGGGGCTACACCTTC. This gives the protein CASSQEIGPGGYTF.

The V and J genes are TRBV6-2 or TRBV6-3 and TRBJ1-1; D is possibly TRBD1 (6 bases). The germline CDR1 and CDR2 sequences are MNHEY and SVGEGT. V dropped 4 bases and J dropped 3 bases, with 9 bases sitting between them. The CDR3 spans 13 residues. CDR3 in DNA: TGTGCCAGCAGTTTGGACAGAGACACTGAAGCTTTCTTT. It encodes CASSLDRDTEAFF.

The J gene is TRBJ1-1, the V gene TRBV7-3; TRBD1 aligns across 8 bases. This CDR3 contains 14 residues. The V and J ends lost 5 bases and 5 bases, in that order; junction bases with no gene match: 7. Germline CDR1 SGHTA, CDR2 FQGTGA. The CDR3 DNA sequence: TGTGCCAGCAGCCCGACAGGGGAGGGAACTGAAGCTTTCTTT. Translated: CASSPTGEGTEAFF. The full variable domain, with the rest looked up from reference TRBV7-3 and TRBJ1-1, is GAGVSQTPSNKVTEKGKYVELRCDPISGHTALYWYRQSLGQGPEFLIYFQGTGAADDSGLPNDRFFAVRPEGSVSTLKIQRTERGDSAVYLCASSPTGEGTEAFFGQGTRLTVV.

The genes are TRBV7-3 and TRBJ2-2; 9 nucleotides match TRBD2. Germline V lookup: CDR1 SGHTA, CDR2 FQGTGA. The CDR3 spans 16 residues. V shed 2 bases and J 4 bases; nucleotides not matched to a gene: 5. The CDR3: CASSLAGGPTTGELFF. For the CDR3, the DNA is TGTGCCAGCAGCTTAGCGGGGGGGCCAACCACCGGGGAGCTGTTTTTT.

The rearrangement uses TRBV19 and TRBJ2-7; D unresolved. Germline assignment: CDR1 LNHDA and CDR2 SQIVND (reference sequence). Trimming removed 6 bases from V and 3 bases from J, with 6 bases in between. This CDR3 region has 11 residues. For the CDR3, the DNA is TGTGCCAGTAGCGCCGGCTACGAGCAGTACTTC. Translated: CASSAGYEQYF.

The chain combines TRBV10-3 with TRBJ2-1; TRBD1 aligns across 8 bases. The CDR3 loop spans 15 amino acids. The germline gives CDR1 ENHRY, CDR2 SYGVKD. Trimming took 5 bases from V and 0 from J; bases not matched to a gene: 3. Here the CDR3 reads CAISFGQGSYNEQFF. The CDR3 nucleotides are TGTGCCATCAGTTTTGGACAGGGCTCCTACAATGAGCAGTTCTTC.

This chain connects TRBV5-4 to TRBJ2-7, with TRBD1 identical over 7 bases. Losses at the gene ends were 5 bases for V and 3 bases for J; bases not matched to a gene: 5. The CDR3 has 13 amino acids. Looked up from germline, CDR1 is SGHNT and CDR2 is YYREEE (reference sequence). The CDR3 is CASSSGTDYEQYF. CDR3 DNA sequence: TGTGCCAGCAGTTCCGGGACAGACTACGAGCAGTACTTC.

The chain links TRBV5-1 to TRBJ1-1; D gene unclear. Trimming stripped 5 bases from V and 1 base from J, with 9 bases between. Germline V lookup: CDR1 SGHRS, CDR2 YFSETQ. The CDR3 covers 13 residues. CDR3 sequence: CASSLLQNTEAFF. CDR3 sequence (DNA): TGCGCCAGCAGTTTGCTACAGAACACTGAAGCTTTCTTT. Drawing the rest from reference TRBV5-1 and TRBJ1-1, the complete variable domain is KAGVTQTPRYLIKTRGQQVTLSCSPISGHRSVSWYQQTPGQGLQFLFEYFSETQRNKGNFPGRFSGRQFSNSRSEMNVSTLELGDSALYLCASSLLQNTEAFFGQGTRLTVV.

The V gene is TRBV7-6, the J gene TRBJ2-7; a possible D gene is TRBD2 (6 bases). V dropped 3 bases and J dropped 3 bases, with 9 bases sitting between them. CDR1 and CDR2 (germline): SGHVS, FNYEAQ. The CDR3 contains 13 residues. Written as DNA, the CDR3 is TGTGCCAGCAGCTTTGGAGGGAGCTACGAGCAGTACTTC. Its protein product is CASSFGGSYEQYF.

The genes are TRBV5-6 and TRBJ1-2; the match to TRBD1 covers 9 bases. The V and J ends lost 4 bases and 8 bases, in that order; junction bases with no gene match: 6. Germline V gene lookup returns CDR1 SGHDT and CDR2 YYEEEE. This CDR3 spans 13 amino acids. The CDR3, as DNA: TGTGCCAGCAGCCTCAGGACAGGGGTGGGCTACACCTTC. It encodes CASSLRTGVGYTF. The variable domain in full, with the rest retrieved from reference TRBV5-6 and TRBJ1-2, is DAGVTQSPTHLIKTRGQQVTLRCSPKSGHDTVSWYQQALGQGPQFIFQYYEEEERQRGNFPDRFSGHQFPNYSSELNVNALLLGDSALYLCASSLRTGVGYTFGSGTRLTVV.

This clone was counted only a few times. The chain has TRBV18 and TRBJ1-6; 9 nucleotides match TRBD1. The CDR3 covers 15 residues. With 4 bases clipped from V and 6 bases from J, the junction kept 4 bases outside the gene matches. CDR1 KGHSH and CDR2 LQKENI come from the germline V gene. CDR3 nucleotide sequence: TGTGCCAGCTCACGGGACAGGGAGGGTAATTCACCCCTCCACTTT. Translating gives CASSRDREGNSPLHF.

V usage is TRBV6-2 or TRBV6-3 and J usage is TRBJ1-3; D unresolved. From germline, CDR1 is MNHEY and CDR2 SVGEGT. The V end was cut by 0 bases, the J end by 0 bases, with 12 bases between. The CDR3 loop spans 17 amino acids. Here the CDR3 DNA reads TGTGCCAGCAGTTACTCGCACATTTCCTTCTCTGGAAACACCATATATTTT. Translating gives CASSYSHISFSGNTIYF.

This clone was counted a single time. This chain links TRBV6-5 with TRBJ1-5; D ambiguous. V was trimmed by 8 bases and J by 0 bases, leaving 14 bases between them. Germline CDR1 reads MNHEY; CDR2 reads SVGAGI. This CDR3 has 15 residues. The CDR3 is CASLVRRDSNQPQHF. The CDR3 DNA is TGTGCCAGCCTCGTACGGAGGGATAGCAATCAGCCCCAGCATTTT.

The V and J genes are TRBV5-1 and TRBJ2-2; D may be TRBD1 (5 bases). Looked up from germline, CDR1 is SGHRS and CDR2 is YFSETQ. This CDR3 is 15 amino acids long. The V end lost 0 bases, the J end lost 5 bases, and 11 bases lay between the germline ends. CDR3 sequence: CASSLGGQGTGELFF. In DNA, the CDR3 is TGCGCCAGCAGCTTGGGGGGCCAGGGAACCGGGGAGCTGTTTTTT.

The V call is TRBV11-2, the J call TRBJ1-4; no reliable D call. V lost 2 bases and J lost 6, with 7 bases in between. The CDR3 sequence is 13 residues long. Germline CDR1 and CDR2: SGHAT and FQNNGV. The CDR3 spells CASSLSRDEKLFF. DNA of the CDR3: TGTGCCAGCAGCTTATCCCGGGATGAAAAACTGTTTTTT.

The V call is TRBV27, the J call TRBJ2-2; D is undetermined. The V and J ends lost 2 bases and 7 bases respectively, with 20 bases between them. Germline CDR1 and CDR2: MNHEY and SMNVEV (reference sequence). The CDR3 length is 17 residues. Here the CDR3 reads CASSLVFSKVSFGELFF. CDR3 in DNA: TGTGCCAGCAGTTTAGTTTTTAGCAAGGTTAGCTTCGGGGAGCTGTTTTTT.

This clone has just a few counts. The chain combines TRBV5-1 with TRBJ1-1, with TRBD1 matching over 7 bases. The CDR3 covers 15 residues. CDR1 and CDR2 from the germline V gene are SGHRS and YFSETQ. V lost 0 bases, J lost 5 bases, and 7 bases stayed unmatched. This chain's CDR3 is CASSLDGQDGTEAFF. DNA of the CDR3: TGCGCCAGCAGCTTGGACGGACAGGACGGAACTGAAGCTTTCTTT. The whole variable domain, filled in from reference TRBV5-1 and TRBJ1-1, reads KAGVTQTPRYLIKTRGQQVTLSCSPISGHRSVSWYQQTPGQGLQFLFEYFSETQRNKGNFPGRFSGRQFSNSRSEMNVSTLELGDSALYLCASSLDGQDGTEAFFGQGTRLTVV.

V usage is TRBV7-6 and J usage is TRBJ2-7, with TRBD2 matching over 12 bases. The CDR3 consists of 18 residues. The junction had 15 bases not matched to a gene; V was cut back by 4 bases and J by 5 bases. The germline V gene has CDR1 SGHVS and CDR2 FNYEAQ. CDR3 protein: CASSSQPSGGAVIHEQYF. CDR3 DNA: TGTGCCAGCAGCTCCCAACCTAGCGGGGGGGCCGTTATCCACGAGCAGTACTTC.

This clone was counted a single time. The chain couples TRBV6-4 to TRBJ2-7; 7 bases line up with TRBD2. CDR3 size: 15 residues. With V trimmed by 4 bases and J by 0 bases, 6 bases remained unmatched. Germline V lookup: CDR1 MRHNA, CDR2 SNTAGT. CDR3 in amino acids: CASSGPGRGSYEQYF. The CDR3 region has the DNA TGTGCCAGCAGTGGCCCAGGGAGGGGCTCCTACGAGCAGTACTTC.

Worth noting for this clone: One end of the junction varies from germline; a read error may be responsible. This sample also contains other DNA sequences that code for the same CDR3. This sequence joins TRBV19 and TRBJ1-1, with D perhaps matching TRBD1 (5 bases). The CDR3 runs to 12 residues. Germline CDR1 reads LNHDA; CDR2 reads SQIVND (reference sequence). The CDR3 coding sequence is TGTGCCACCGCGAAGGGACGCCGTGAAGCTTTTTTT. It translates to CATAKGRREAFF.

This chain joins TRBV7-9 and TRBJ1-6; maybe TRBD1 (6 bases). Trimming left V 6 bases short and J 8 bases short, with 11 bases between. Germline V gene lookup returns CDR1 SEHNR and CDR2 FQNEAQ (reference sequence). There are 13 residues in the CDR3. CDR3 nucleotides: TGTGCCAGCAGAGGGGGGGGCGATTCACCCCTCCACTTT. It specifies CASRGGGDSPLHF.

The chain recombines TRBV6-5 with TRBJ2-2, with D unresolved. V was clipped by 0 bases and J by 1 base, with 9 bases between them. This CDR3 is 16 amino acids long. Germline CDR1 reads MNHEY; CDR2 reads SVGAGI. The CDR3 nucleotides are TGTGCCAGCAGTTACTCGATCGGGCAGAACACCGGGGAGCTGTTTTTT. This sequence encodes CASSYSIGQNTGELFF.

There are a few counts of this clone. The chain is built from TRBV19 and TRBJ1-5; D is undetermined. The V gene lost 0 bases and the J gene lost 7 bases, with 7 bases spanning the gap. This CDR3 spans 13 amino acids. Germline assignment: CDR1 LNHDA and CDR2 SQIVND (reference sequence). CDR3 residues: CASSIEDRQPQHF. DNA of the CDR3: TGTGCCAGTAGTATAGAGGACCGACAGCCCCAGCATTTT.

V usage is TRBV7-3 and J usage is TRBJ2-6; tentatively, D is TRBD1 (5 bases). The V gene's germline CDR1 is SGHTA and CDR2 FQGTGA. Trimming shortened V by 4 bases and J by 0 bases, and 19 bases separated the two germline ends. The CDR3 has 19 amino acids. The DNA for the CDR3 is TGTGCCAGCAGCTCCACCGGGCAGGGCCCGAGCTCTGGGGCCAACGTCCTGACTTTC. The encoded protein is CASSSTGQGPSSGANVLTF. The variable domain in full, with the rest retrieved from reference TRBV7-3 and TRBJ2-6, is GAGVSQTPSNKVTEKGKYVELRCDPISGHTALYWYRQSLGQGPEFLIYFQGTGAADDSGLPNDRFFAVRPEGSVSTLKIQRTERGDSAVYLCASSSTGQGPSSGANVLTFGAGSRLTVL.

The V gene is TRBV5-4, the J gene TRBJ2-2, with no clear D. The CDR3 runs 15 residues. Germline-derived CDR1 and CDR2 are SGHNT and YYREEE (reference sequence). Trimming shortened V by 2 bases and J by 5 bases, and 13 bases separated the two germline ends. CDR3 nucleotides: TGTGCCAGCAGCTTAATCGATTCGGATACCGGGGAGCTGTTTTTT. Its translation is CASSLIDSDTGELFF.